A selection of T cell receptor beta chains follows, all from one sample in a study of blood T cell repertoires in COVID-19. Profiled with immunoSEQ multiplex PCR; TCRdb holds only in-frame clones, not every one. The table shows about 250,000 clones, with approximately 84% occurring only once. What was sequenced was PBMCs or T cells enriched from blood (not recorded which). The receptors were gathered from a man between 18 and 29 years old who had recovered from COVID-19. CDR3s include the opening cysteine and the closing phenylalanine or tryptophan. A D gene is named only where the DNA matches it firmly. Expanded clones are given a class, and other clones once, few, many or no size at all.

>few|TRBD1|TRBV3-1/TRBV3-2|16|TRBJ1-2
CASSQEALQGFYGYTF
TGTGCCAGCAGCCAAGAAGCCCTACAGGGGTTCTATGGCTACACCTTC
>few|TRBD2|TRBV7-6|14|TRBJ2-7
CASSQGLAGHEQYF
TGTGCCAGCAGCCAAGGACTAGCGGGACACGAGCAGTACTTC
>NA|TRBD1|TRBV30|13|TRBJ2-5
CAWSRQGRETQYF
TGTGCCTGGAGCAGACAGGGGCGCGAGACCCAGTACTTC
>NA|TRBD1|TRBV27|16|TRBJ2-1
CASSLYRGTSYNEQFF
TGTGCCAGCAGTTTATACAGGGGGACCTCCTACAATGAGCAGTTCTTC
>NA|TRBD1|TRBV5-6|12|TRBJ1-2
CASSKTGRRYTF
TGTGCCAGCAGCAAGACAGGGAGGAGGTACACCTTC
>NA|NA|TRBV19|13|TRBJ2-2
CASTVTLTGELFF
TGTGCCAGTACCGTGACACTCACCGGGGAGCTGTTTTTT
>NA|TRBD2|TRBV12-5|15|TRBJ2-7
CASGPSGSGSHEQYF
TGTGCTAGTGGTCCATCGGGTAGCGGGAGCCACGAGCAGTACTTC
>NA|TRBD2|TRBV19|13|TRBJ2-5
CASSIETSATQYF
TGTGCCAGTAGTATAGAGACTAGCGCTACCCAGTACTTC
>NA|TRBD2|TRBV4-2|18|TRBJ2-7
CASSQGPPSGGAPYEQYF
TGTGCCAGCAGCCAAGGACCCCCTAGCGGGGGGGCCCCCTACGAGCAGTACTTC
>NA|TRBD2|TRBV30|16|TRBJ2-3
CAWRDSASGIADTQYF
TGTGCCTGGAGGGATTCAGCTAGCGGGATCGCAGATACGCAGTATTTT
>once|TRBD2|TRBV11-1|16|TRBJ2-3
CASSLGTSGVTDTQYF
TGTGCCAGCAGCTTAGGTACTAGCGGGGTCACAGATACGCAGTATTTT
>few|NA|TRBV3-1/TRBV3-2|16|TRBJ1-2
CASSQDVQREWYGYTF
TGTGCCAGCAGCCAAGACGTCCAGCGGGAGTGGTATGGCTACACCTTC
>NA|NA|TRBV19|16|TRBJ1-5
CASSMNGGSHNQPQHF
TGTGCCAGTAGTATGAATGGGGGCAGCCACAATCAGCCCCAGCATTTT
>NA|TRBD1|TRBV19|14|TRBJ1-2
CASSIRDRGDGYTF
TGTGCCAGTAGTATACGGGACAGGGGAGATGGCTACACCTTC
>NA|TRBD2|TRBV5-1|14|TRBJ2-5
CASQWTSGKETQYF
TGCGCCAGCCAATGGACTAGCGGAAAAGAGACCCAGTACTTC
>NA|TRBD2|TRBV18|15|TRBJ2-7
CASSPIVSGRGEQYF
TGTGCCAGCTCACCGATTGTAAGCGGGAGGGGGGAGCAGTACTTC
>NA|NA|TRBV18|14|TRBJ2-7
CASSPSGQNYEQYF
TGTGCCAGCTCACCCTCAGGACAGAACTACGAGCAGTACTTC
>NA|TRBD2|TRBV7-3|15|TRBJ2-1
CASSLRGDSYNEQFF
TGTGCCAGCAGCTTACGGGGGGACTCCTACAATGAGCAGTTCTTC
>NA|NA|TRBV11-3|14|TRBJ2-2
CASRRAGSTGELFF
TGTGCCAGCAGACGCGCAGGGTCAACCGGGGAGCTGTTTTTT
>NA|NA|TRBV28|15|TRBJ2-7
CASSLTAGTSYEQYF
TGTGCCAGCAGTTTAACGGCGGGAACCTCCTACGAGCAGTACTTC
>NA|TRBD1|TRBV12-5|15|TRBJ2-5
CASGFGQGPQETQYF
TGTGCTAGTGGTTTTGGACAGGGGCCCCAAGAGACCCAGTACTTC
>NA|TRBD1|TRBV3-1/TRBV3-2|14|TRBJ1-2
CASSQGQGIYGYTF
TGTGCCAGCAGCCAAGGACAGGGTATCTATGGCTACACCTTC
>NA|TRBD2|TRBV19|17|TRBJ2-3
CASSLLAGGPSTDTQYF
TGTGCCAGTAGTTTATTAGCGGGAGGGCCCAGCACAGATACGCAGTATTTT
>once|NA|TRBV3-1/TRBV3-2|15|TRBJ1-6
CASSQRRGILSPLHF
TGTGCCAGCAGCCAAAGAAGGGGTATCCTTTCACCCCTCCACTTT
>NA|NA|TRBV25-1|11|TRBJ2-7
CATRDFYEQYF
TGTGCCACCCGGGACTTCTACGAGCAGTACTTC
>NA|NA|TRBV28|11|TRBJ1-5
CATQGRQPQHF
TGTGCCACCCAGGGTCGGCAGCCCCAGCATTTT
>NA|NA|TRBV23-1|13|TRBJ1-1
CASSQCGHLEAFF
TGCGCCAGCAGTCAATGCGGCCACCTGGAAGCTTTCTTT
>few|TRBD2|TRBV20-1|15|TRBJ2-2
CSASRLAGDTGELFF
TGCAGTGCTAGTAGACTAGCGGGGGACACCGGGGAGCTGTTTTTT
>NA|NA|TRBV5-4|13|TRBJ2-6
CASLNSGANVLTF
TGTGCCAGCCTTAACTCTGGGGCCAACGTCCTGACTTTC
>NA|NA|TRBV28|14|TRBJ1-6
CASSLETLNSPLHF
TGTGCCAGCAGTTTGGAGACCTTGAATTCACCCCTCCACTTT
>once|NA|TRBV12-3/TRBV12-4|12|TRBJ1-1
CASSLGFTEAFF
TGTGCCAGCAGTTTGGGCTTCACTGAAGCTTTCTTT
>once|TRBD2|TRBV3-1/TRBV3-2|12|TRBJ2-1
CASSPQRGEQFF
TGTGCCAGCAGCCCTCAGCGGGGGGAGCAGTTCTTC
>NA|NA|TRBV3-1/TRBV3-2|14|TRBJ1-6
CASSPRTDNSPLHF
TGTGCCAGCAGCCCTAGGACAGATAATTCACCCCTCCACTTT
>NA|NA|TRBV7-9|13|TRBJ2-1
CASSLGGPNEQFF
TGTGCCAGCAGCCTGGGGGGGCCAAATGAGCAGTTCTTC
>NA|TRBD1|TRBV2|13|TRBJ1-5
CASSQGQEATQHF
TGTGCCAGCAGTCAGGGACAGGAGGCCACCCAGCATTTT